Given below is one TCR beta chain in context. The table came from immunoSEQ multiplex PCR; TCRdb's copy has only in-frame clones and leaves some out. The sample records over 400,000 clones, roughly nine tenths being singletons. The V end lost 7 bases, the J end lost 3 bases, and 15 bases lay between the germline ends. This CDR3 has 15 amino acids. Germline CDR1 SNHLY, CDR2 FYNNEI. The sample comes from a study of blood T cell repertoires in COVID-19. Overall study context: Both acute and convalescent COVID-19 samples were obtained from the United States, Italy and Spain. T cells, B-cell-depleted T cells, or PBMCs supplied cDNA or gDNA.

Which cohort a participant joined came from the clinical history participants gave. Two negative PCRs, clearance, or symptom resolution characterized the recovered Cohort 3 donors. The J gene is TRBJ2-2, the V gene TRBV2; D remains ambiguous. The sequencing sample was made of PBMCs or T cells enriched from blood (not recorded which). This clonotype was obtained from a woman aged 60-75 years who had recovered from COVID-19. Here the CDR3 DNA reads TGTGCCAGCAAGGTGGAACTGCGGTACACCGGGGAGCTGTTTTTT. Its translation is CASKVELRYTGELFF. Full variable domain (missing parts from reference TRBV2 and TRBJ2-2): EPEVTQTPSHQVTQMGQEVILRCVPISNHLYFYWYRQILGQKVEFLVSFYNNEISEKSEIFDDQFSVERPDGSNFTLKIRSTKLEDSAMYFCASKVELRYTGELFFGEGSRLTVL.